The clone carrying this T cell receptor (beta chain) was recorded a few times. In the original processing: Amplification of reference gene primers was used by the study to estimate nucleated cell counts. Profiling relied on immunoSEQ multiplex PCR, and the TCRdb table lists in-frame clones only, not all of them. V and J calls and clone size are copied from that table; D and trimming were computed from the DNA. Of about 310,000 clones listed, around 90% are singletons. Germline V gene data show CDR1 as LGHDT and CDR2 as YNNKEL (reference sequence). Unmatched junction bases numbered 5, after V lost 1 base and J lost 0 bases. The length of the CDR3 is 17 residues. The sample is drawn from a study of blood T cell repertoires in COVID-19.

The chain uses TRBV3-1 (or the pseudogene TRBV3-2) and TRBJ1-4, with 7 bases fitting TRBD1. Specimen: peripheral blood. This clonotype originated in a man between 50 and 59 years old with active or convalescent COVID-19. The CDR3 here is CASSQGSQGATNEKLFF. The CDR3 region has the DNA TGTGCCAGCAGCCAAGGGTCCCAGGGGGCAACTAATGAAAAACTGTTTTTT.